Each of the 22 T cell receptor beta chains below was sequenced from the same sample in a study of shared clonotypes between healthy human individuals. Assay: immunoSEQ multiplex PCR; the TCRdb copy retains only in-frame clones and omits some. Found here are some 2.3 million clones, just over 90% of them singletons; the top ten hold about 0.41%. The sequenced sample was naive CD4+ T cells from PBMCs. The subset here: CD45RA+ positively selected. The receptors shown here come from a man aged 18 to 29 in good health. Some clones in this sample may be carry-over from other donors' samples.

This sequence joins TRBV5-1 and TRBJ2-2, with D maybe TRBD1 (5 bases). The CDR3 has 16 amino acids. The germline V and J ends were trimmed by 0 bases and 8 bases, with 17 bases remaining between them. Germline-derived CDR1 and CDR2 are SGHRS and YFSETQ. CDR3 loop: CASSLVIAQDIGELFF. DNA of the CDR3: TGCGCCAGCAGCTTGGTGATCGCACAGGATATTGGGGAGCTGTTTTTT.

The J gene is TRBJ2-5, the V gene TRBV7-7; TRBD1 matches at 8 bases. The V and J ends lost 5 bases and 9 bases, in that order; junction bases with no gene match: 8. The CDR3 is 13 amino acids. Per the germline V gene, CDR1 is SSHAT and CDR2 is FNYEAQ (reference sequence). The CDR3 region has the DNA TGTGCCAGCAGCCCAGGACAGGGTGGGGCCCAGTACTTC. The encoded protein is CASSPGQGGAQYF.

CDR3: CASSSWLRGNYEQYF. CDR3 sequence (DNA): TGTGCCAGCAGCTCCTGGCTCCGTGGGAACTACGAGCAGTACTTC. The chain is built from TRBV7-9 and TRBJ2-7, with unresolved D. The V gene lost 4 bases and the J gene lost 3 bases, with 16 bases spanning the gap. Looked up from germline, CDR1 is SEHNR and CDR2 is FQNEAQ (reference sequence). The CDR3 extends over 15 amino acids.

The gene calls are TRBV12-5 and TRBJ2-1; 10 nucleotides line up with TRBD1. J was trimmed by 9 bases and V by 6 bases; bases with no gene match: 5. CDR1 is LGHNT and CDR2 is FRNRAP in the germline V gene. The CDR3 consists of 13 residues. The CDR3 region has the DNA TGTGCTAGTGGAGCGACAGGGGGCGTTGAGCAGTTCTTC. Its translation is CASGATGGVEQFF.

V gene TRBV7-3 combines with J gene TRBJ2-3; 8 nucleotides match TRBD1. Losses at the gene ends were 0 bases for V and 6 bases for J; bases not matched to a gene: 8. CDR1 is SGHTA, CDR2 FQGTGA, per germline. CDR3 length equals 16 residues. For the CDR3, the DNA is TGTGCCAGCAGCTTAACATCAGGACAGGGAAGCGATACGCAGTATTTT. Residues: CASSLTSGQGSDTQYF. The full variable domain, its missing parts supplied by reference TRBV7-3 and TRBJ2-3, is GAGVSQTPSNKVTEKGKYVELRCDPISGHTALYWYRQSLGQGPEFLIYFQGTGAADDSGLPNDRFFAVRPEGSVSTLKIQRTERGDSAVYLCASSLTSGQGSDTQYFGPGTRLTVL.

The chain joins TRBV27 to TRBJ2-6; 7 bases agree with TRBD1. V trimming: 3 bases; J trimming: 2 bases; junction bases outside the gene matches: 1. This CDR3 has 15 amino acids. Germline V gene sequence: CDR1 MNHEY, CDR2 SMNVEV (reference sequence). For the CDR3, the DNA is TGTGCCAGCAGTTTCGACAGGGCTGGGGCCAACGTCCTGACTTTC. It encodes CASSFDRAGANVLTF.

This clone was detected once. The rearrangement links TRBV30 to TRBJ2-7; 10 bases agree with TRBD1. The CDR3 covers 13 residues. The V and J ends lost 7 bases and 2 bases, in that order; junction bases with no gene match: 5. Germline CDR1 is GTSNPN and CDR2 is SVGIG (reference sequence). The CDR3 DNA reads TGTGCCTTAGCCGGGACAGGGGCCTACGAGCAGTACTTC. Translation: CALAGTGAYEQYF.

This chain links TRBV7-9 with TRBJ2-1; D perhaps matches TRBD1 (6 bases). CDR1 SEHNR and CDR2 FQNEAQ come from the germline V gene (reference sequence). The CDR3 is 12 residues long. Trimming removed 1 base at V and 15 bases at J, with 13 bases between. CDR3 sequence (DNA): TGTGCCAGCAGCTTAGTTGGGACACGAGGGTTCTTC. This sequence encodes CASSLVGTRGFF.

V usage is TRBV7-3 and J usage is TRBJ2-2, with no clear D. The CDR3 totals 17 residues. V dropped 1 base and J dropped 2 bases, with 14 bases sitting between them. CDR1 is SGHTA, CDR2 FQGTGA, per germline. The CDR3 loop reads CASSLIPGGTNTGELFF. In DNA, the CDR3 is TGTGCCAGCAGCTTAATTCCGGGCGGCACAAACACCGGGGAGCTGTTTTTT.

The chain recombines TRBV6-6 with TRBJ1-1; D is perhaps TRBD1 (5 bases). Trimming removed 5 bases at V and 1 base at J, with 17 bases between. This CDR3 region has 16 residues. Per the germline V gene, CDR1 is MNHNY and CDR2 is SVGAGI (reference sequence). Written as DNA, the CDR3 is TGTGCCAGCAGTGCCGACAGAGGGCGGCCGAACACTGAAGCTTTCTTT. Amino acid sequence: CASSADRGRPNTEAFF.

The rearrangement joins TRBV10-2 to TRBJ2-1; D unresolved. V dropped 3 bases and J dropped 4 bases, with 4 bases sitting between them. CDR3 length: 12 residues. Germline CDR1 and CDR2: WSHSY and SAAADI. The CDR3 nucleotides read TGCGCCAGCAGTGATAGATACAATGAGCAGTTCTTC. It encodes CASSDRYNEQFF.

This sequence joins TRBV5-1 and TRBJ1-1; TRBD1 aligns across 7 bases. CDR1 is SGHRS and CDR2 is YFSETQ in the germline V gene. Unmatched junction bases numbered 15, after V lost 3 bases and J lost 4 bases. The CDR3 is made up of 17 amino acids. The CDR3 protein is CASSSTGDRAHGTEAFF. Written as DNA, the CDR3 is TGCGCCAGCAGCTCAACAGGGGATAGGGCCCATGGCACTGAAGCTTTCTTT.

The rearrangement links TRBV27 to TRBJ1-3, with a tentative D call TRBD1 (6 bases). The CDR3 totals 17 residues. Germline values: CDR1 MNHEY, CDR2 SMNVEV (reference sequence). Trimming removed 0 bases from V and 3 bases from J, with 15 bases in between. The CDR3: CASSLSGGGAVGNTIYF. CDR3 coding DNA: TGTGCCAGCAGTTTATCTGGCGGGGGCGCGGTTGGAAACACCATATATTTT.

The chain joins TRBV11-2 to TRBJ2-5, with D possibly TRBD1 on 6 matching bases. Trimming took off 5 bases at V and 4 bases at J, with 17 bases between the two ends. The CDR3 length is 15 residues. CDR1 is SGHAT and CDR2 is FQNNGV in the germline V gene. The CDR3 DNA sequence: TGTGCCAGCAGCCAAACAGGGATTCTCGCAGAGACCCAGTACTTC. It codes for CASSQTGILAETQYF. Combining the CDR3 with reference TRBV11-2 and TRBJ2-5 gives the whole variable domain EAGVAQSPRYKIIEKRQSVAFWCNPISGHATLYWYQQILGQGPKLLIQFQNNGVVDDSQLPKDRFSAERLKGVDSTLKIQPAKLEDSAVYLCASSQTGILAETQYFGPGTRLLVL.

This chain uses TRBV19 with TRBJ2-5, with D possibly matching TRBD1 (5 bases). The CDR3 loop spans 14 amino acids. V shed 6 bases and J shed 5 bases, with 16 bases lying between them. CDR1 is LNHDA, CDR2 SQIVND, per germline (reference sequence). The CDR3, as DNA: TGTGCCAGTAGGGGGCGCCAGGAGTGGGAGACCCAGTACTTC. Protein: CASRGRQEWETQYF.

The rearrangement links TRBV6-6 to TRBJ2-1, with D tentatively TRBD1 (7 bases). The V gene's germline CDR1 is MNHNY and CDR2 SVGAGI (reference sequence). The CDR3 loop spans 14 amino acids. The V end lost 10 bases, the J end lost 2 bases, and 15 bases lay between the germline ends. This CDR3 is CATTARGAYNEQFF. The CDR3 DNA reads as TGTGCCACCACGGCCAGGGGGGCCTACAATGAGCAGTTCTTC.

Here the CDR3 DNA reads TGCAGCGTCCGAACCCCAGCGGGAGGGCCAACCAAGAGGTACAATGAGCAGTTCTTC. Encoded protein: CSVRTPAGGPTKRYNEQFF. The chain carries TRBV29-1 and TRBJ2-1; 10 bases match TRBD2. Trimming cost V 6 bases and J 4 bases; bases outside gene matches: 21. CDR1 is SQVTM, CDR2 ANQGSEA, per germline. This CDR3 has 19 residues.

V is TRBV20-1 and J is TRBJ1-4, with D hard to call. In germline, CDR1 is DFQATT, CDR2 SNEGSKA (reference sequence). V lost 3 bases and J 10 bases, leaving 9 bases between the germline ends. The CDR3 is 11 amino acids. The CDR3 reads CSASSRGKLFF. As DNA, the CDR3 is TGCAGTGCTAGTTCACGCGGAAAACTGTTTTTT.

This clone was counted a few times. CDR3 loop: CASRRGTDIQYF. In nucleotides, the CDR3 is TGTGCCAGCAGAAGGGGGACGGACATTCAGTACTTC. J is TRBJ2-4 and V is TRBV6-5; tentative D call: TRBD1 (6 bases). The CDR3 spans 12 residues. V lost 6 bases, J lost 8 bases, and 11 bases lay in between. From germline, CDR1 is MNHEY and CDR2 SVGAGI.

The V call is TRBV28, the J call TRBJ2-3; TRBD2 matches at 13 bases. The trim removed 4 bases at V and 7 bases at J, leaving 5 bases unmatched. CDR1 is MDHEN and CDR2 is SYDVKM in the germline V gene. This CDR3 has 15 residues. This CDR3 reads CASSYPGLAGNTQYF. In DNA, the CDR3 is TGTGCCAGCAGTTACCCGGGACTAGCGGGGAATACGCAGTATTTT.

The V and J genes are TRBV7-3 and TRBJ2-1; D unclear. Trimming pared 1 base from V and 4 bases from J, leaving 14 bases between. The CDR3 is 16 amino acids. Germline CDR1 SGHTA, CDR2 FQGTGA. The CDR3 nucleotides are TGTGCCAGCAGCTTAAAGGTTAAACGGGCTTACAATGAGCAGTTCTTC. Its translation is CASSLKVKRAYNEQFF.

V gene TRBV7-2 combines with J gene TRBJ2-3; D is uncertain. Germline CDR1 is SGHTA and CDR2 is FQGNSA. This CDR3 spans 12 amino acids. Trimming removed 8 bases from V and 6 bases from J, with 12 bases in between. CDR3 sequence reads: CASRALRDTQYF. CDR3 nucleotide sequence: TGTGCCAGCCGGGCCCTTCGGGATACGCAGTATTTT.